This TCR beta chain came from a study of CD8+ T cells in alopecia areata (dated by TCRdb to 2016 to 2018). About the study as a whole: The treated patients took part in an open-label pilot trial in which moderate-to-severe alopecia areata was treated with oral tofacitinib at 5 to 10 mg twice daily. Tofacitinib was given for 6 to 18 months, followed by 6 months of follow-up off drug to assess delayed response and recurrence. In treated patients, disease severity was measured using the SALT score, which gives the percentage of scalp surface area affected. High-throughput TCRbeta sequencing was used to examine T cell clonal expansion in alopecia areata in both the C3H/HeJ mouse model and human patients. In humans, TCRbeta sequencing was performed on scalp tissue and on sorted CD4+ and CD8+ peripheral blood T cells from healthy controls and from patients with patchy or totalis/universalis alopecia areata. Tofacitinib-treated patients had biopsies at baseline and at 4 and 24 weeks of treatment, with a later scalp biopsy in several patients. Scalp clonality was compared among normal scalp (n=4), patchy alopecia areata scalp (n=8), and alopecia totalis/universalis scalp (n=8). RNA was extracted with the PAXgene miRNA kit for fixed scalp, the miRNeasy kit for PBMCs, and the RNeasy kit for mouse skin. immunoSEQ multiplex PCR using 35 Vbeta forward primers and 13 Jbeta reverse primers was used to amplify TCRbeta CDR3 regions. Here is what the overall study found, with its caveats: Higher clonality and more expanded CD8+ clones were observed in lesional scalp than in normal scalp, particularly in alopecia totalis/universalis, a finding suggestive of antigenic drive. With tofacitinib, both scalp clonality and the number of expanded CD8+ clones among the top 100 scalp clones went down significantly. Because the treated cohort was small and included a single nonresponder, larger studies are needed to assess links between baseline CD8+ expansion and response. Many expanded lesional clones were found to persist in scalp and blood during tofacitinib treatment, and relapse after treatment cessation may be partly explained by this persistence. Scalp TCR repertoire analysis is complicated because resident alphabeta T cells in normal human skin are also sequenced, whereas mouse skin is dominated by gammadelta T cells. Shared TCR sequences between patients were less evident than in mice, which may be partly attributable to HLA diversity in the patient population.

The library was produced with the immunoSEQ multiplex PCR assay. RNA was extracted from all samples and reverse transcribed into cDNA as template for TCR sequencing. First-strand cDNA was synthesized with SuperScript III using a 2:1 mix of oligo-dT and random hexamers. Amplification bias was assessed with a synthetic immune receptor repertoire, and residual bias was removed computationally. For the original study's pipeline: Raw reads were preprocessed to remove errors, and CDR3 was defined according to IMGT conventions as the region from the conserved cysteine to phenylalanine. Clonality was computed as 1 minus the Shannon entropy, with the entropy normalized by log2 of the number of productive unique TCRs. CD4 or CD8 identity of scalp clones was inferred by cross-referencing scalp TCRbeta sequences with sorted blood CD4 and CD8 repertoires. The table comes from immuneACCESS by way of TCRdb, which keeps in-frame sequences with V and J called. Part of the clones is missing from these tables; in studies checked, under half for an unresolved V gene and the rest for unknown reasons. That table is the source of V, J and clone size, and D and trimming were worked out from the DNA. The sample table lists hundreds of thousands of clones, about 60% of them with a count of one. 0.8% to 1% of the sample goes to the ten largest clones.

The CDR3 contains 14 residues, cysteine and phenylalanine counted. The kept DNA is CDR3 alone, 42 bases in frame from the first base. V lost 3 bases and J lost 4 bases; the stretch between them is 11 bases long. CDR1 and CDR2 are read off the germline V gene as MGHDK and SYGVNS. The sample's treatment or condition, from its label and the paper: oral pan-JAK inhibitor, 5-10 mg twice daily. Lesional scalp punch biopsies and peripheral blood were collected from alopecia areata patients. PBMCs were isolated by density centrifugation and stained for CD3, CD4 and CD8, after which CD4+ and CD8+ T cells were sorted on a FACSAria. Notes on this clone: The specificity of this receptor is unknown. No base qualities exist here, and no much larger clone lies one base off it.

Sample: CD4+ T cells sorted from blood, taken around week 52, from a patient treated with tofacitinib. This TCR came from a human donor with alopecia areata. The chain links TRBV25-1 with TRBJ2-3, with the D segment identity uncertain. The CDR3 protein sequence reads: CASSEEFTSDTQYF. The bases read TGTGCCAGCAGTGAGGAGTTTACATCAGATACGCAGTATTTT. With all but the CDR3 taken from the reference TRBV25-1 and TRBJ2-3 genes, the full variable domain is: EADIYQTPRYLVIGTGKKITLECSQTMGHDKMYWYQQDPGMELHLIHYSYGVNSTEKGDLSSESTVSRIRTEHFPLTLESARPSHTSQYLCASSEEFTSDTQYFGPGTRLTVL.